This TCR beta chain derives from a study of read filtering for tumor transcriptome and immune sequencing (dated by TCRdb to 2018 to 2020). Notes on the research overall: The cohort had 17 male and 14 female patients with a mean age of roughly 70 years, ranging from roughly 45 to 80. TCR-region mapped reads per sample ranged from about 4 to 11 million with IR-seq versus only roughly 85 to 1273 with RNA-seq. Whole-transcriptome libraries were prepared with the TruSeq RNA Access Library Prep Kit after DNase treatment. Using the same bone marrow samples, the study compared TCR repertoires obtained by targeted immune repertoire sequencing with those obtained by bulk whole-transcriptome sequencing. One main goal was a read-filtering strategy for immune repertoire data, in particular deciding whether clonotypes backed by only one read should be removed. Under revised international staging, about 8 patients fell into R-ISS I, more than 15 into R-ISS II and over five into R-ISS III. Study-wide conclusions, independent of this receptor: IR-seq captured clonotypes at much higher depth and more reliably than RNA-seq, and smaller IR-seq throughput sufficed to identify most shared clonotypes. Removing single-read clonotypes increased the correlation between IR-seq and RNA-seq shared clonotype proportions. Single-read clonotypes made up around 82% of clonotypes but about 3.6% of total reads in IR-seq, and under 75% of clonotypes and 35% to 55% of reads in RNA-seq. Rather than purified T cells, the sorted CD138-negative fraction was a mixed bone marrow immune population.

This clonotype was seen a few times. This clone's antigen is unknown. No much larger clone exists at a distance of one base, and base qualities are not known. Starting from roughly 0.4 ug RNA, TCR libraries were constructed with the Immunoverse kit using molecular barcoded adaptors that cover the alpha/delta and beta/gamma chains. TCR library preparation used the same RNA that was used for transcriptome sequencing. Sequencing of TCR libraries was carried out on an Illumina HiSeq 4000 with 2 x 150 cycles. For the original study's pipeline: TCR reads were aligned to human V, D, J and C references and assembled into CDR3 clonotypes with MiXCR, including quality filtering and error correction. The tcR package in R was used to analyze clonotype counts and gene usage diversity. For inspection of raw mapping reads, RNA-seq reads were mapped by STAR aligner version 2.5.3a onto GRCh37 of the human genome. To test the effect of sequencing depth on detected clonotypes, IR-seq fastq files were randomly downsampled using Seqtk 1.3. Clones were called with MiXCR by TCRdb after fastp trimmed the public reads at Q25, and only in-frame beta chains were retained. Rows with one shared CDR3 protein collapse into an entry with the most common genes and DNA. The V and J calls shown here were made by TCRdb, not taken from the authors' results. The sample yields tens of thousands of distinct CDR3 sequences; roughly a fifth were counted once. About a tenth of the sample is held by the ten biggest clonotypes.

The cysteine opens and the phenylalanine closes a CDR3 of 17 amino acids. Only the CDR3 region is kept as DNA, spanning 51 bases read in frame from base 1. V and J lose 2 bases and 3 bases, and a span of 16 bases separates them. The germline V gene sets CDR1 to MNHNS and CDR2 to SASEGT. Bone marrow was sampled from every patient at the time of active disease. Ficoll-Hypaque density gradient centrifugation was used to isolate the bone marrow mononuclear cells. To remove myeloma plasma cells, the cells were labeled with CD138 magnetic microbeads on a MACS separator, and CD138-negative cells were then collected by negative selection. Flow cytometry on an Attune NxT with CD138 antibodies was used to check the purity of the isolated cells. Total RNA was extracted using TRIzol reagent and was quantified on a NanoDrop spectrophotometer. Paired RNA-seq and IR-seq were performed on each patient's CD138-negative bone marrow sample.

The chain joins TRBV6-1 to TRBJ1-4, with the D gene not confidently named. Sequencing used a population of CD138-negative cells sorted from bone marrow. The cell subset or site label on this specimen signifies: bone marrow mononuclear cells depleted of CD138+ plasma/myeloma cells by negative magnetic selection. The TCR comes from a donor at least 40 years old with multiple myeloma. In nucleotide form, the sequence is TGTGCCAGCAGTGAATGGACGCGGCCCCCATCTAATGAAAAACTGTTTTTT. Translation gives CASSEWTRPPSNEKLFF.